One TCR beta chain is described in this entry. What it binds is unknown. The data stem from a study of T-cell reconstitution after alpha-beta-depleted transplantation in children. A library of TCRbeta sequences, prepared with unique molecular identifiers, was generated. From the PCR reads, TCRdb called clonotypes with MiXCR, one entry per CDR3 protein. Of approximately 980,000 distinct CDR3 sequences in the sample, 25% to 30% were seen once. Study-level findings and limits: T-cell counts and diversity at one year following transplant were attributed mainly to newly produced T cells. The study traced high day-60 TCRbeta diversity in some patients to surviving recipient T cells and thymic progenitors.

Germline V gives CDR1 SGHRS, CDR2 YFSETQ. The CDR3 is made up of 16 amino acids. Trimming stripped 4 bases from V and 0 bases from J, with 16 bases between. This chain links TRBV5-1 with TRBJ1-1; TRBD1 is a possible D gene (5 bases). Sequenced here: PBMCs, mostly from graft donor cells, sampled 360 days after TCRalphabeta/CD19-depleted stem cell transplant. The clonotype was recovered from a boy under three years old who had a stem cell transplant for SCID, so the T cells may come from the graft donor. The CDR3 coding sequence is TGCGCCAGCAGCCTGTGGGTCGACAGATTGAACACTGAAGCTTTCTTT. Amino acid sequence: CASSLWVDRLNTEAFF.